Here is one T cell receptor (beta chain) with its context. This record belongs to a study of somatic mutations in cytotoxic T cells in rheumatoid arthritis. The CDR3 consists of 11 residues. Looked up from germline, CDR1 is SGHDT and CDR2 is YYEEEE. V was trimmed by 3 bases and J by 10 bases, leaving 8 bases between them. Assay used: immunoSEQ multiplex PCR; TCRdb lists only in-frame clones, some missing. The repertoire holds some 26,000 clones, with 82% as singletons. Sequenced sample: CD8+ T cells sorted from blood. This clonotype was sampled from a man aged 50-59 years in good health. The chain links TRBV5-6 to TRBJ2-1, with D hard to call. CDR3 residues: CASSSSVEQFF. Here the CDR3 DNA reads TGTGCCAGCAGCTCTAGTGTGGAGCAGTTCTTC.